This passage covers 8 T cell receptor beta chains from one sample sequenced in a study of blood T cell repertoires in COVID-19. The repertoire was sequenced with immunoSEQ multiplex PCR; TCRdb's copy has only in-frame clones and lacks some. The sample includes 100,000 to 150,000 clones, around 83% of them seen just once. Sequenced: peripheral blood. Receptors originate from a woman in her forties or fifties with acute or convalescent COVID-19.

This chain's CDR3 is CASSLSDRQNSPLHF. In DNA, the CDR3 is TGTGCCAGCAGTTTATCGGACAGACAGAATTCACCCCTCCACTTT. This rearrangement joins TRBV28 to TRBJ1-6; a possible D gene is TRBD1 (6 bases). Trimming removed 1 base at V and 7 bases at J, with 11 bases between. Germline V gene data show CDR1 as MDHEN and CDR2 as SYDVKM. This CDR3 has 15 amino acids.

The rearrangement uses TRBV27 and TRBJ1-6, with 10 nucleotides matching TRBD1. The CDR3 extends over 14 amino acids. Germline V gene lookup returns CDR1 MNHEY and CDR2 SMNVEV (reference sequence). Germline trimming cut 5 bases from V and 12 bases from J; bases unmatched to any gene: 7. Here the CDR3 DNA reads TGTGCCAGCAGTGCGTGGGGACAGGGGCGACCCCTCCACTTT. Translating it yields CASSAWGQGRPLHF.

The chain links TRBV5-8 to TRBJ1-2, with a possible D match to TRBD1 (6 bases). The V gene's germline CDR1 is SGHTS and CDR2 YDEGEE. The V end lost 0 bases, the J end lost 8 bases, and 14 bases lay between the germline ends. The CDR3 has 14 amino acids. This CDR3 is CASSLVRGASGYTF. Here the CDR3 DNA reads TGTGCCAGCAGCTTGGTCAGGGGCGCATCGGGCTACACCTTC.

The rearrangement joins TRBV19 to TRBJ1-4; 7 nucleotides align to TRBD1. The CDR3 has 14 residues. V dropped 5 bases and J dropped 10; count of bases not matched to a gene: 10. Germline values: CDR1 LNHDA, CDR2 SQIVND (reference sequence). The CDR3 DNA sequence: TGTGCCAGTAGTTCCACGGGACAGAGAAGAAAACTGTTTTTT. Translation gives CASSSTGQRRKLFF.

The V gene is TRBV6-5, the J gene TRBJ1-5; 7 bases align to TRBD1. CDR1 and CDR2 (germline): MNHEY, SVGAGI. The CDR3 loop spans 14 amino acids. J lost 3 bases, V lost 10 bases, and 9 bases had no gene match. This CDR3 reads CATTGAVPNQPQHF. CDR3 coding DNA: TGTGCCACCACAGGGGCCGTGCCCAATCAGCCCCAGCATTTT.

The chain couples TRBV27 to TRBJ2-1, with unresolved D. The CDR3 runs 13 residues. Between the trimmed V and J ends, which lost 6 bases and 0 bases, there was a span of 6 bases. Germline V lookup: CDR1 MNHEY, CDR2 SMNVEV (reference sequence). CDR3 amino acids: CASRSNSYNEQFF. The CDR3 bases are TGTGCCAGCAGGTCCAACTCCTACAATGAGCAGTTCTTC.

The chain combines TRBV2 with TRBJ1-2, with D hard to call. Germline assignment: CDR1 SNHLY and CDR2 FYNNEI. This CDR3 spans 15 amino acids. V lost 2 bases and J 5 bases, leaving 15 bases between the germline ends. CDR3 nucleotide sequence: TGTGCCAGCAGTGAAAACGGGATTCCGATTTATGGCTACACCTTC. It is translated as CASSENGIPIYGYTF. Combining the CDR3 with reference TRBV2 and TRBJ1-2 gives the whole variable domain EPEVTQTPSHQVTQMGQEVILRCVPISNHLYFYWYRQILGQKVEFLVSFYNNEISEKSEIFDDQFSVERPDGSNFTLKIRSTKLEDSAMYFCASSENGIPIYGYTFGSGTRLTVV.

The gene calls are TRBV5-1 and TRBJ2-7; 10 nucleotides align to TRBD1. With 4 bases clipped from V and 5 bases from J, the junction kept 15 bases outside the gene matches. The V gene's germline CDR1 is SGHRS and CDR2 YFSETQ. The CDR3 runs 17 residues. DNA for the CDR3: TGCGCCAGCAGCACTATCTCACCGGGACAGGGGAGGAACGAGCAGTACTTC. Its translation is CASSTISPGQGRNEQYF.